The present entry profiles one T cell receptor beta chain with its context. Enrolled during active infection, Seattle patients were then followed longitudinally. This sample is part of a study of blood T cell repertoires in COVID-19. Study-level background: Some COVID-19 samples were acute and others convalescent; all came from the United States, Italy and Spain. The cDNA or gDNA used as material had been derived from T cells, B-cell-depleted T cells, or PBMCs.

As handled by the study authors: For nucleated cells, counts were estimated from reference gene primer amplification. Assay used: immunoSEQ multiplex PCR; TCRdb lists only in-frame clones, some missing. Clonal size and the V and J genes are those of that table, whereas D and trimming came from the DNA. The table shows approximately 350,000 clones, with 80% to 90% occurring only once. The CDR3 spans 16 residues. The V segment lost 9 bases and the J segment 0 bases; nucleotides outside the gene matches: 8. Germline V gene sequence: CDR1 WNHNN, CDR2 SYGVQD (reference sequence). This rearrangement joins TRBV10-1 to TRBJ2-3, with 11 nucleotides matching TRBD2. The sequenced sample consisted of peripheral blood. This TCR was recovered from a woman aged 30 to 39 with COVID-19, enrolled during active disease. CDR3 sequence: CASSSGRLTSTDTQYF. CDR3 coding DNA: TGCGCCAGTTCTAGCGGGAGGCTGACTAGCACAGATACGCAGTATTTT.